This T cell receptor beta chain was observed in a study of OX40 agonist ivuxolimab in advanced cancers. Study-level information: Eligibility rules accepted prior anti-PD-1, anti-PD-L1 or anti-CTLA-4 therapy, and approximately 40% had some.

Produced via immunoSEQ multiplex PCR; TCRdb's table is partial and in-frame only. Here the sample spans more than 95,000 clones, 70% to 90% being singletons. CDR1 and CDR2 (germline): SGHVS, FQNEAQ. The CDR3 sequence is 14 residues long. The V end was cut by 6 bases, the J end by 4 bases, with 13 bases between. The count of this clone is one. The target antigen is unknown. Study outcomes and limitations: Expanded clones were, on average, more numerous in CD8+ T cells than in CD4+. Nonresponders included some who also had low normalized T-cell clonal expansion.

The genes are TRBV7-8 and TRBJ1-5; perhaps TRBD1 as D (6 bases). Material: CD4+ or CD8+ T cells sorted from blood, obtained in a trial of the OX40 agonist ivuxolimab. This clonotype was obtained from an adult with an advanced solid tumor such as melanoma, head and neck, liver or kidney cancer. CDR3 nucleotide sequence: TGTGCCAGCAGTCAGGACAGCCTTAATCAGCCCCAGCATTTT. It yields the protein CASSQDSLNQPQHF.